The clone carrying this T cell receptor (beta chain) has just a few counts. Germline loops: CDR1 MDHEN, CDR2 SYDVKM. V trimming: 8 bases; J trimming: 0 bases; junction bases outside the gene matches: 2. The CDR3 runs to 14 residues. The entry originates in a study of blood T cells in healthy people across ages. PCR was performed a second time for roughly 7 to 11 cycles using a sample-barcoded 5' primer and a J-beta primer mix. MiXCR, run by TCRdb on the 5' RACE reads, gives a single entry per CDR3 protein. The table lists roughly 800,000 distinct CDR3 sequences, 35% to 40% of them singletons. The chain combines TRBV28 with TRBJ1-2; TRBD1 matches 11 bases. The source is a man between 18 and 29 years old in good health. The sample was blood. CDR3 sequence (DNA): TGTGCCAGCCTGGGACAGGGGGCTAACTATGGCTACACCTTC. Protein product: CASLGQGANYGYTF.